The next 18 T cell receptor beta chains were all read from a single sample in a study of T cells after yellow fever vaccination. TCRdb re-derived calls from the 5' RACE reads in MiXCR, one entry per CDR3 protein. The table has 100,000 to 150,000 distinct CDR3 sequences, 7.4% seen once. The sample consisted of CD4+ T cells sorted from PBMCs, taken roughly 10 days after the first yellow fever vaccination. Receptors were obtained from a man younger than 35 who received the YFV17D yellow fever vaccine.

This clonotype was counted at least ten times. V and J are TRBV27 and TRBJ1-1; D uncertain. V gave up 0 bases and J gave up 9 bases, with 17 bases separating them. Germline V lookup: CDR1 MNHEY, CDR2 SMNVEV (reference sequence). This CDR3 is 15 amino acids long. The CDR3 nucleotides are TGTGCCAGCAGTTTATCGATAAACTTGGGGAACCAAGCTTTCTTT. It codes for CASSLSINLGNQAFF.

The table lists this clonotype with a few counts. The V call is TRBV29-1, the J call TRBJ1-1; perhaps TRBD1 as D (5 bases). The germline CDR1 and CDR2 sequences are SQVTM and ANQGSEA. Trimming left V 3 bases short and J 2 bases short, with 19 bases between. This CDR3 contains 16 residues. Here the CDR3 reads CSVDRGSAVINTEAFF. CDR3 coding DNA: TGCAGCGTTGATAGGGGCTCGGCCGTAATCAACACTGAAGCTTTCTTT.

In the case of this clonotype: At one boundary the junction diverges from the germline segment, which might be a read error. The chain has TRBV9 and TRBJ2-6; the D gene is possibly TRBD2 (6 bases). Germline assignment: CDR1 SGDLS and CDR2 YYNGEE. The CDR3 is 18 residues long. The CDR3 DNA reads as TGTGTCAGCAGCGCGGGGTACGGGGATTTCTCTGGGGCCAACGTCCTGACTTTC. As protein: CVSSAGYGDFSGANVLTF.

There are many counts of this clonotype. The rearrangement links TRBV7-2 to TRBJ2-5; D is undetermined. In germline, CDR1 is SGHTA, CDR2 FQGNSA. Trimming pared 1 base from V and 5 bases from J, leaving 8 bases between. CDR3 length: 13 amino acids. DNA for the CDR3: TGTGCCAGCAGCTTAGACGTACGGGAGACCCAGTACTTC. Its protein product is CASSLDVRETQYF.

This clonotype was seen many times. The V call is TRBV28, the J call TRBJ1-2; D is unclear. The CDR3 consists of 14 residues. V lost 2 bases, J lost 9 bases, and 16 bases lay in between. Per the germline V gene, CDR1 is MDHEN and CDR2 is SYDVKM. For the CDR3, the DNA is TGTGCCAGCAGTTTAAAGGGAGTAGTCTTGAGCTACACCTTC. Its translation: CASSLKGVVLSYTF.

Remarks on this clonotype: A much larger clone lies a single base off, so this may be a read error. The rearrangement joins TRBV5-1 to TRBJ2-5, with D unresolved. This CDR3 has 12 amino acids. In germline, CDR1 is SGHRS, CDR2 YFSETQ. The germline V and J ends were trimmed by 2 bases and 2 bases, with 4 bases remaining between them. Here the CDR3 reads CASSFEQETQYF. CDR3 nucleotide sequence: TGCGCCAGCAGCTTCGAACAAGAGACCCAGTACTTC.

This clonotype occurred many times. The gene calls are TRBV7-9 and TRBJ2-2; D might be TRBD2 (6 bases). CDR1 and CDR2 (germline): SEHNR, FQNEAQ (reference sequence). V was shortened by 2 bases and J by 2 bases, with 12 bases between the two germline ends. This CDR3 region has 16 residues. The DNA of the CDR3 is TGTGCCAGCAGCTTATTTTGGCGGGGAAACACCGGGGAGCTGTTTTTT. Its protein is CASSLFWRGNTGELFF.

In its sample, this clonotype was seen many times. The chain is built from TRBV19 and TRBJ2-3; a weak D match, TRBD1 (6 bases). The V end was cut by 5 bases, the J end by 7 bases, with 13 bases between. The CDR3 sequence is 13 residues long. Germline V gives CDR1 LNHDA, CDR2 SQIVND (reference sequence). CDR3 residues: CASSPPRGHTQYF. Here the CDR3 DNA reads TGTGCCAGTAGTCCTCCCAGGGGCCATACGCAGTATTTT.

Worth noting for this clonotype: This may arise from a read error, as a much more abundant clone is one base away. The CDR3 here is CASSEFGAGYDQYF. The CDR3 DNA is TGTGCCAGCAGTGAATTCGGGGCTGGCTACGATCAGTACTTC. The chain links TRBV2 to TRBJ2-7, with D perhaps matching TRBD1 or TRBD2 (5 bases each). This CDR3 spans 14 amino acids. Per germline, CDR1 SNHLY and CDR2 FYNNEI.

The chain links TRBV5-1 to TRBJ2-7; D not resolved. Per the germline V gene, CDR1 is SGHRS and CDR2 is YFSETQ. The CDR3 consists of 14 residues. V was trimmed by 0 bases and J by 2 bases, leaving 9 bases between them. The CDR3 coding sequence is TGCGCCAGCAGCTTGGACCCGGGTGCCTACGAGCAGTACTTC. Encoded protein: CASSLDPGAYEQYF. The full variable domain, rest sourced from reference TRBV5-1 and TRBJ2-7, is KAGVTQTPRYLIKTRGQQVTLSCSPISGHRSVSWYQQTPGQGLQFLFEYFSETQRNKGNFPGRFSGRQFSNSRSEMNVSTLELGDSALYLCASSLDPGAYEQYFGPGTRLTVT.

At least ten counts were recorded for this clonotype. The rearrangement joins TRBV6-5 to TRBJ2-3, with 8 bases lining up with TRBD1. This CDR3 is 16 amino acids long. V gave up 8 bases and J gave up 0 bases; unmatched junction bases: 10. Germline CDR1 reads MNHEY; CDR2 reads SVGAGI. CDR3 in amino acids: CASRPRTGTSTDTQYF. The CDR3 nucleotides read TGTGCCAGCCGACCAAGGACAGGGACTAGCACAGATACGCAGTATTTT.

This clonotype was counted only a few times. The chain has TRBV4-3 and TRBJ1-2; 7 bases are a match to TRBD1. The CDR3 is 16 amino acids. Germline V lookup: CDR1 LGHNA, CDR2 YSLEER. After removal of 0 bases from V and 4 bases from J, the junction contained 8 bases not matched to a gene. This chain's CDR3 is CASSQDVGQRGYGYTF. For the CDR3, the DNA is TGCGCCAGCAGCCAAGATGTGGGACAGAGAGGCTATGGCTACACCTTC.

This clonotype was found many times. The chain couples TRBV19 to TRBJ2-7; tentatively, D is TRBD1 (5 bases). The CDR3 is 14 amino acids. Trimming took off 3 bases at V and 2 bases at J, with 11 bases between the two ends. Per the germline V gene, CDR1 is LNHDA and CDR2 is SQIVND (reference sequence). CDR3 bases: TGTGCCAGTAGTATCAGGGCCGCCACCTACGAGCAGTACTTC. The encoded protein is CASSIRAATYEQYF.

There are many counts of this clonotype. The genes are TRBV9 and TRBJ1-4; no firm D call. The CDR3 length is 16 residues. V was trimmed by 0 bases and J by 7 bases, leaving 16 bases between them. CDR1 is SGDLS and CDR2 is YYNGEE in the germline V gene. CDR3 loop: CASSVASGIGGEKLFF. The CDR3 DNA reads TGTGCCAGCAGCGTAGCCTCGGGCATAGGAGGTGAAAAACTGTTTTTT.

The sample holds many counts of this clonotype. The chain joins TRBV6-5 to TRBJ2-1; no firm D call. This CDR3 is 15 amino acids long. Germline CDR1 reads MNHEY; CDR2 reads SVGAGI. The ends were cut back, 2 bases at V and 4 bases at J, with 12 bases in the middle. CDR3 DNA sequence: TGTGCCAGCAGTTACGTGGGCAGATCTTACAATGAGCAGTTCTTC. Protein product: CASSYVGRSYNEQFF.

This clonotype was seen more than once but under ten times. The V gene is TRBV4-3, the J gene TRBJ1-5, with TRBD1 identical over 9 bases. Germline loops: CDR1 LGHNA, CDR2 YSLEER. The CDR3 consists of 16 residues. V shed 0 bases and J 4 bases; nucleotides not matched to a gene: 4. The CDR3 DNA follows: TGCGCCAGCAGCCAAGAACCGGGACAGGGTAATCAGCCCCAGCATTTT. It encodes CASSQEPGQGNQPQHF.

This clonotype has at least ten counts. The J gene is TRBJ2-3, the V gene TRBV5-1; D is unclear. V shed 0 bases and J shed 5 bases, with 4 bases lying between them. This CDR3 has 12 amino acids. CDR1 is SGHRS, CDR2 YFSETQ, per germline. This CDR3 reads CASSLAGDTQYF. The CDR3 DNA reads as TGCGCCAGCAGCTTGGCGGGAGATACGCAGTATTTT.

This clonotype was recorded at least ten times. This CDR3 reads CASRTESNQPQHF. The CDR3 coding sequence is TGTGCCAGCAGGACAGAAAGCAATCAGCCCCAGCATTTT. The gene calls are TRBV6-6 and TRBJ1-5; D is perhaps TRBD1 (5 bases). The length of the CDR3 is 13 residues. The germline CDR1 and CDR2 sequences are MNHNY and SVGAGI (reference sequence). Trimming left V 6 bases short and J 1 base short, with 7 bases between.